The clone carrying this T cell receptor (beta chain) was recorded a few times. Individual cDNA molecules received unique molecular identifiers. Via MiXCR, TCRdb re-called the 5' RACE reads, giving one row per CDR3 protein. The profile shows 63,000 or so distinct CDR3 sequences, roughly 10% of them singletons. The data belong to a study of early T cells in non-severe SARS-CoV-2 infection. The V and J ends lost 3 bases and 0 bases respectively, with 17 bases between them. The CDR3 contains 16 residues. Per the germline V gene, CDR1 is DFQATT and CDR2 is SNEGSKA (reference sequence). The J gene is TRBJ1-1, the V gene TRBV20-1, with D uncertain. Sequencing was done on a sample of whole blood. The TCR sequence derives from an adult who was a healthcare worker with PCR-confirmed SARS-CoV-2 infection or an uninfected control (not recorded which). The CDR3 is CSARDLKNALNTEAFF. Written as DNA, the CDR3 is TGCAGTGCTAGGGACCTAAAAAACGCCCTGAACACTGAAGCTTTCTTT.